This T cell receptor (beta chain) was sequenced during a study of spatial heterogeneity in lung cancer. Across the study: Consistent detection of more beta-chain than alpha-chain sequences was observed.

This clonotype was seen many times. Its specificity is unknown. Since it is a stray read in a library aimed at alpha chains, this beta chain has a size that is not meaningful. Specified time point: sample taken at primary tumor resection. The donor group consisted of approximately 77 patients who had untreated, early-stage non-small cell lung cancer. Germline-derived CDR1 and CDR2 are SGHTA and FQGNSA. With 1 base clipped from V and 5 bases from J, the junction kept 8 bases outside the gene matches. This CDR3 contains 17 residues. Using its own MiXCR run on the 5' RACE reads, TCRdb lists one record per CDR3 protein. Found here are 18,000 or so distinct CDR3 sequences, 5.8% of them singletons; the top ten hold about a tenth. Findings of the study overall: It was found that expanded intratumoral alpha and beta TCR counts tracked tumor mutation counts.

This clonotype originated in a female donor with early-stage non-small cell lung cancer. This specimen consisted of lung tumor tissue, obtained at surgery. The chain employs TRBV7-2 and TRBJ2-2; 9 nucleotides agree with TRBD1. Here the CDR3 reads CASSLGPPGQGTGELFF. CDR3 bases: TGTGCCAGCAGCTTAGGCCCCCCGGGACAGGGAACCGGGGAGCTGTTTTTT.